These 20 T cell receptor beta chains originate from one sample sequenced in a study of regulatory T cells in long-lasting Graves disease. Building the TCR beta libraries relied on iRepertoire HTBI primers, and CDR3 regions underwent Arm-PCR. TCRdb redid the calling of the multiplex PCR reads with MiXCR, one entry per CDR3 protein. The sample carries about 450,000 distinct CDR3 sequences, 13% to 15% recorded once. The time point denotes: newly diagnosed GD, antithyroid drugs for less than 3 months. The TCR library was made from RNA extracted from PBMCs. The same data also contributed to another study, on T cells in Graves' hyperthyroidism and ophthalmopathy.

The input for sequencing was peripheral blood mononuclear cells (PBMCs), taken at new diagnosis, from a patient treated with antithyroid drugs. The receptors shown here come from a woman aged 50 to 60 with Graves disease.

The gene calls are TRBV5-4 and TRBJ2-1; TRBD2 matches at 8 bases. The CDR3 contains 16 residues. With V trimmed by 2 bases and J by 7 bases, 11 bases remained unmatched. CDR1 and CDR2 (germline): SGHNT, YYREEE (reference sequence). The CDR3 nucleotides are TGTGCCAGCAGCTTCGGGGGGGGCGGGAGGATGAATGAGCAGTTCTTC. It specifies CASSFGGGGRMNEQFF.

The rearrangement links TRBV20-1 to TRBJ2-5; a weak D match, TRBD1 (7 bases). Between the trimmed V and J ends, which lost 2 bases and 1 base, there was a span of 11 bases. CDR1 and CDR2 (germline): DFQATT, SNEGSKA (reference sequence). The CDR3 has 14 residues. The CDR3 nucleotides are TGCAGTGCTAGACGGGGGACAGCCCAAGAGACCCAGTACTTC. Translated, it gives CSARRGTAQETQYF.

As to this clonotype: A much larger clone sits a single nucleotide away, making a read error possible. CDR3 coding DNA: TGTGCCAGCAGTTACTACGCCGGGGCTAGCGGGAGGAACCCCTACAATGAGCAGTTCTTC. Amino acids: CASSYYAGASGRNPYNEQFF. The J gene is TRBJ2-1, the V gene TRBV6-2 or TRBV6-3; 11 positions agree with TRBD2. From germline, CDR1 is MNHEY and CDR2 SVGEGT. Trimming cost V 1 base and J 2 bases; bases outside gene matches: 13. This CDR3 is built from 20 residues.

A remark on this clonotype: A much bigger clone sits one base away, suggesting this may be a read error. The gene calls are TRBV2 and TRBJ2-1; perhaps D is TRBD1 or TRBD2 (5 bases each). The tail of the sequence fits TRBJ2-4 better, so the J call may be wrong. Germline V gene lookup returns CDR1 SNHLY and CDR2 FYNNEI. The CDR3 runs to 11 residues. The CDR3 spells CASRIPGTQYF. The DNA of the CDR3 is TGTGCCAGCAGGATCCCCGGGACTCAGTACTTC.

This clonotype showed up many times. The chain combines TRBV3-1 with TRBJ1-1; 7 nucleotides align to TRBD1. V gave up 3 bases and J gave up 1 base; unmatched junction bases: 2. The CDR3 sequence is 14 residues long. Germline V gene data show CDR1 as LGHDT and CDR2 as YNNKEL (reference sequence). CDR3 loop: CASSHWTGNTEAFF. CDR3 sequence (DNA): TGTGCCAGCAGCCACTGGACAGGGAACACTGAAGCTTTCTTT.

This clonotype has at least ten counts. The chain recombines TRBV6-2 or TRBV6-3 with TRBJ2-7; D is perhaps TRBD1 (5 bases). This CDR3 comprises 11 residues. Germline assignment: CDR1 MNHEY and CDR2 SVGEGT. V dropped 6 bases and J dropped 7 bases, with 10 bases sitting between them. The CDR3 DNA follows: TGTGCCAGCAGAGAAACAGGAGAGCAGTACTTC. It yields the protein CASRETGEQYF.

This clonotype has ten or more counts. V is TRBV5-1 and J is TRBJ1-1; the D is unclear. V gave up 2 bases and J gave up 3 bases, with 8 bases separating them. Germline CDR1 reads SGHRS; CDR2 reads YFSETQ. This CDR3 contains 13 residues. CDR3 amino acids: CASSFGGDTEAFF. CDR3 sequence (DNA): TGCGCCAGCAGCTTCGGTGGGGACACTGAAGCTTTCTTT.

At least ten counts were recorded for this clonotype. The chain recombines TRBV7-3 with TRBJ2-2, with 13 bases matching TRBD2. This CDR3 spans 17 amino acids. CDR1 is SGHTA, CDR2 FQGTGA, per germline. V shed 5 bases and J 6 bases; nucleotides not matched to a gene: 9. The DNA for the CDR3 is TGTGCCAGCAGCCGCGACCCTACTAGCGGGAGGGCCGGGGAGCTGTTTTTT. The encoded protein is CASSRDPTSGRAGELFF.

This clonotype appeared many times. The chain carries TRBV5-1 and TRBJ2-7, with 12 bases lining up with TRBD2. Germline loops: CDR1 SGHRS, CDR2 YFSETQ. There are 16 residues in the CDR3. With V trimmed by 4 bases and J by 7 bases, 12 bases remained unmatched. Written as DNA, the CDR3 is TGCGCCAGCAGCCCGACGCTAGCGGGAGGGCAACGGGAGCAGTACTTC. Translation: CASSPTLAGGQREQYF. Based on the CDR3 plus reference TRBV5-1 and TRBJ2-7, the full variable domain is KAGVTQTPRYLIKTRGQQVTLSCSPISGHRSVSWYQQTPGQGLQFLFEYFSETQRNKGNFPGRFSGRQFSNSRSEMNVSTLELGDSALYLCASSPTLAGGQREQYFGPGTRLTVT.

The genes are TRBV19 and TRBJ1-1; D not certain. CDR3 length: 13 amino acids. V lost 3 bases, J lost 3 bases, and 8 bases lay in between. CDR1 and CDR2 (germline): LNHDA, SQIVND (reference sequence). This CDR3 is CASSIEGYTEAFF. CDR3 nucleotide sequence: TGTGCCAGTAGTATTGAGGGCTACACTGAAGCTTTCTTT.

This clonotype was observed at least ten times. CDR3 amino acids: CASSLARGASYTF. DNA for the CDR3: TGTGCCAGCAGCTTAGCCCGGGGGGCGAGCTACACCTTC. The V call is TRBV7-8, the J call TRBJ1-2; D possibly corresponds to TRBD1 (6 bases). Germline assignment: CDR1 SGHVS and CDR2 FQNEAQ. The CDR3 consists of 13 residues. The V end was cut by 0 bases, the J end by 9 bases, with 11 bases between.

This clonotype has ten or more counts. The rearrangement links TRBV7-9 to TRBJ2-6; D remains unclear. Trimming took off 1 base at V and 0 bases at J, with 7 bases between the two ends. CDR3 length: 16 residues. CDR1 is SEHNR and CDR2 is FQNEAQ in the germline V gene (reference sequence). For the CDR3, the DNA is TGTGCCAGCAGCTTAGTGCTGAGCTCTGGGGCCAACGTCCTGACTTTC. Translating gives CASSLVLSSGANVLTF. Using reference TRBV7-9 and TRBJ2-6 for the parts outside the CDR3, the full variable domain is DTGVSQNPRHKITKRGQNVTFRCDPISEHNRLYWYRQTLGQGPEFLTYFQNEAQLEKSRLLSDRFSAERPKGSFSTLEIQRTEQGDSAMYLCASSLVLSSGANVLTFGAGSRLTVL.

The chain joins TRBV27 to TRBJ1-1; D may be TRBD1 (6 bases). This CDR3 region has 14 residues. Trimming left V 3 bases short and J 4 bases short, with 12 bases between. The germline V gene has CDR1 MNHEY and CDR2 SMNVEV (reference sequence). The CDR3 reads CASSFLRGSTEAFF. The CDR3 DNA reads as TGTGCCAGCAGTTTCCTGAGGGGGAGCACTGAAGCTTTCTTT.

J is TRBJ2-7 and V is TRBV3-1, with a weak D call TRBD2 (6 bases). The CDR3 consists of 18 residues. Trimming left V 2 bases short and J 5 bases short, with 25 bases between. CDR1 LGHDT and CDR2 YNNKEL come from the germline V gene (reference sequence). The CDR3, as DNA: TGTGCCAGCAGCCAAATCTTTATGGAGGGCCCTATATCAGACGAGCAGTACTTC. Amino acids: CASSQIFMEGPISDEQYF.

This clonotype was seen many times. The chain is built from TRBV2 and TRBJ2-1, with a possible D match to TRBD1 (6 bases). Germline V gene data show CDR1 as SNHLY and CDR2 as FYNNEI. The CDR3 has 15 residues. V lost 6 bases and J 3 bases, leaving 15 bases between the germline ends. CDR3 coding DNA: TGTGCCAGCAGCGGGGAAGGGGACATCTACAATGAGCAGTTCTTC. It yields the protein CASSGEGDIYNEQFF.

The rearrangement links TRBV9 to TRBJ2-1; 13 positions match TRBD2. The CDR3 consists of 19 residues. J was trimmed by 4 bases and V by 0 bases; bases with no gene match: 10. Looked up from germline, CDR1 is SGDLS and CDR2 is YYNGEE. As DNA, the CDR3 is TGTGCCAGCAGCGTAGGGTTGACTAGCGGGAGGAGGGAATACAATGAGCAGTTCTTC. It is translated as CASSVGLTSGRREYNEQFF.

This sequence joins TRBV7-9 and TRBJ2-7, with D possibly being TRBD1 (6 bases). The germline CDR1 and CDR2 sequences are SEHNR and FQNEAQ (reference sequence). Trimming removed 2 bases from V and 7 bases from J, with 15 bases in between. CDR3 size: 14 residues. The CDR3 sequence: CASSLSYREREQYF. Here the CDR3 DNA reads TGTGCCAGCAGCTTATCCTACAGGGAAAGGGAGCAGTACTTC.

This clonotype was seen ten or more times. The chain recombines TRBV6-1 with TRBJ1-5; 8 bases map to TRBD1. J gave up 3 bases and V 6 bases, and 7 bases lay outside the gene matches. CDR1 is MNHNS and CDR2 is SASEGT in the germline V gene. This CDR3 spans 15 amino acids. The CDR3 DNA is TGTGCCAGCAGGCGAGGGACAGGAGTCAATCAGCCCCAGCATTTT. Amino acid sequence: CASRRGTGVNQPQHF.

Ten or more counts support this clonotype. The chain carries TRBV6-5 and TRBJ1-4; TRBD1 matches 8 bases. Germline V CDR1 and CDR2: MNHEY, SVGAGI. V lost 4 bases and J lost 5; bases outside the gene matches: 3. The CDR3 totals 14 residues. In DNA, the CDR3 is TGTGCCAGCAGTTTCGACAGGGGCAATGAAAAACTGTTTTTT. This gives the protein CASSFDRGNEKLFF.

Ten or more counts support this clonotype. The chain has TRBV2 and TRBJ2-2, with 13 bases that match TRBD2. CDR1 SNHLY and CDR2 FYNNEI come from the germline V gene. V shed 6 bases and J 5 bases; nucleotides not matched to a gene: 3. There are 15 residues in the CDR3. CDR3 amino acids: CASRMGLAGTGELFF. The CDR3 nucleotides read TGTGCCAGCAGGATGGGACTAGCGGGAACCGGGGAGCTGTTTTTT.